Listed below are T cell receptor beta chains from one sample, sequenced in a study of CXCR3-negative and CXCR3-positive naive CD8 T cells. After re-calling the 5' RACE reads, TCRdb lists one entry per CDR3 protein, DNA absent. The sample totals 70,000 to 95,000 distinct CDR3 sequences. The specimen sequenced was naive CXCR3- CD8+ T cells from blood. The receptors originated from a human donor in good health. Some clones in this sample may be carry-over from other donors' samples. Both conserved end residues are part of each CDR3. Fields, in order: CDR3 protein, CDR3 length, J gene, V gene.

CDR3 protein: CASSPAQDSKNIQYF; CDR3 length: 15; J gene: TRBJ2-4; V gene: TRBV27
CDR3 protein: CASSAQGSSYNEQFF; CDR3 length: 15; J gene: TRBJ2-1; V gene: TRBV9
CDR3 protein: CASSSPTGLSSYEQYF; CDR3 length: 16; J gene: TRBJ2-7; V gene: TRBV28
CDR3 protein: CSVEVVLSRGNAYEQYF; CDR3 length: 17; J gene: TRBJ2-7; V gene: TRBV29-1
CDR3 protein: CASSHQEWVGHTYEQYF; CDR3 length: 17; J gene: TRBJ2-7; V gene: TRBV14
CDR3 protein: CASSQDTGGEETQYF; CDR3 length: 15; J gene: TRBJ2-5; V gene: TRBV4-2
CDR3 protein: CASQGTSGRDYEQFF; CDR3 length: 15; J gene: TRBJ2-1; V gene: TRBV10-2
CDR3 protein: CSVRTTGFYNEQFF; CDR3 length: 14; J gene: TRBJ2-1; V gene: TRBV29-1
CDR3 protein: CASSPGTLHTEAFF; CDR3 length: 14; J gene: TRBJ1-1; V gene: TRBV5-4
CDR3 protein: CSVGTGWNEQYF; CDR3 length: 12; J gene: TRBJ2-7; V gene: TRBV29-1
CDR3 protein: CASSERGGGPYEQYF; CDR3 length: 15; J gene: TRBJ2-7; V gene: TRBV28
CDR3 protein: CASSQSWLLGRSIGYEQYF; CDR3 length: 19; J gene: TRBJ2-7; V gene: TRBV23-1
CDR3 protein: CASSAKPPFVSSYNEQFF; CDR3 length: 18; J gene: TRBJ2-1; V gene: TRBV11-2
CDR3 protein: CASTDRRYSNQPQHF; CDR3 length: 15; J gene: TRBJ1-5; V gene: TRBV21-1
CDR3 protein: CASSFFGGTYEQYF; CDR3 length: 14; J gene: TRBJ2-5; V gene: TRBV5-1
CDR3 protein: CASSYQDTNEQFF; CDR3 length: 13; J gene: TRBJ2-1; V gene: TRBV6-5
CDR3 protein: CASSNRGGDGYTF; CDR3 length: 13; J gene: TRBJ1-2; V gene: TRBV21-1
CDR3 protein: CASSRLMNTEAFF; CDR3 length: 13; J gene: TRBJ1-1; V gene: TRBV7-6
CDR3 protein: CAISERGSETQYF; CDR3 length: 13; J gene: TRBJ2-5; V gene: TRBV10-3
CDR3 protein: CASSYFAGSYSNSPLHF; CDR3 length: 17; J gene: TRBJ1-6; V gene: TRBV6-5
CDR3 protein: CASSLVLGGRDTQYF; CDR3 length: 15; J gene: TRBJ2-3; V gene: TRBV7-2
CDR3 protein: CASRAGTNRYNEQFF; CDR3 length: 15; J gene: TRBJ2-1; V gene: TRBV6-5
CDR3 protein: CASSFGQSYNEQFF; CDR3 length: 14; J gene: TRBJ2-1; V gene: TRBV28
CDR3 protein: CASSHNLGVNEQYF; CDR3 length: 14; J gene: TRBJ2-7; V gene: TRBV12-3/TRBV12-4
CDR3 protein: CASSYRDNEQFF; CDR3 length: 12; J gene: TRBJ2-1; V gene: TRBV5-1
CDR3 protein: CASSLARGPYEQYF; CDR3 length: 14; J gene: TRBJ2-7; V gene: TRBV27
CDR3 protein: CAIRHGGEETQYF; CDR3 length: 13; J gene: TRBJ2-5; V gene: TRBV7-9
CDR3 protein: CASSLNLAEYNEQFF; CDR3 length: 15; J gene: TRBJ2-1; V gene: TRBV7-6
CDR3 protein: CASSPGQGEIDTGELFF; CDR3 length: 17; J gene: TRBJ2-2; V gene: TRBV6-5
CDR3 protein: CASSYFEGYEQYF; CDR3 length: 13; J gene: TRBJ2-7; V gene: TRBV6-5
CDR3 protein: CASSYKANTEAFF; CDR3 length: 13; J gene: TRBJ1-1; V gene: TRBV6-5
CDR3 protein: CASSLVWQGGTEAFF; CDR3 length: 15; J gene: TRBJ1-1; V gene: TRBV5-1
CDR3 protein: CASSRSGGDGYTF; CDR3 length: 13; J gene: TRBJ1-2; V gene: TRBV5-1
CDR3 protein: CASSWQGSTGELFF; CDR3 length: 14; J gene: TRBJ2-2; V gene: TRBV19
CDR3 protein: CSASNSYNSYNEQFF; CDR3 length: 15; J gene: TRBJ2-1; V gene: TRBV20-1
CDR3 protein: CASMREHTGELFF; CDR3 length: 13; J gene: TRBJ2-2; V gene: TRBV19
CDR3 protein: CSVVGQADNEQFF; CDR3 length: 13; J gene: TRBJ2-1; V gene: TRBV29-1
CDR3 protein: CATQAGPNEQFF; CDR3 length: 12; J gene: TRBJ2-1; V gene: TRBV5-1
CDR3 protein: CSVEETRTPNNEQFF; CDR3 length: 15; J gene: TRBJ2-1; V gene: TRBV29-1
CDR3 protein: CASCLGDSRDVYEQYF; CDR3 length: 16; J gene: TRBJ2-7; V gene: TRBV5-1
CDR3 protein: CASSLSAGGPVTQYF; CDR3 length: 15; J gene: TRBJ2-5; V gene: TRBV7-2
CDR3 protein: CASTWTGLNTEAFF; CDR3 length: 14; J gene: TRBJ1-1; V gene: TRBV2
CDR3 protein: CATSRGPGRVDETQYF; CDR3 length: 16; J gene: TRBJ2-5; V gene: TRBV15
CDR3 protein: CASSSRRENTEAFF; CDR3 length: 14; J gene: TRBJ1-1; V gene: TRBV28
CDR3 protein: CASSLDGPYGNQPQHF; CDR3 length: 16; J gene: TRBJ1-5; V gene: TRBV5-6
CDR3 protein: CASSPRDGNTGELFF; CDR3 length: 15; J gene: TRBJ2-2; V gene: TRBV7-9
CDR3 protein: CASSKLIRVRSYEQYF; CDR3 length: 16; J gene: TRBJ2-7; V gene: TRBV21-1
CDR3 protein: CASSFGGRETQYF; CDR3 length: 13; J gene: TRBJ2-5; V gene: TRBV7-8
CDR3 protein: CASGLGTTGELFF; CDR3 length: 13; J gene: TRBJ2-2; V gene: TRBV12-5
CDR3 protein: CASSLHAEDSATEAFF; CDR3 length: 16; J gene: TRBJ1-1; V gene: TRBV14
CDR3 protein: CASVPGGSADTQYF; CDR3 length: 14; J gene: TRBJ2-3; V gene: TRBV5-1
CDR3 protein: CASSSPAASEQYF; CDR3 length: 13; J gene: TRBJ2-7; V gene: TRBV7-2
CDR3 protein: CASSGTGLVTNEKLFF; CDR3 length: 16; J gene: TRBJ1-4; V gene: TRBV13